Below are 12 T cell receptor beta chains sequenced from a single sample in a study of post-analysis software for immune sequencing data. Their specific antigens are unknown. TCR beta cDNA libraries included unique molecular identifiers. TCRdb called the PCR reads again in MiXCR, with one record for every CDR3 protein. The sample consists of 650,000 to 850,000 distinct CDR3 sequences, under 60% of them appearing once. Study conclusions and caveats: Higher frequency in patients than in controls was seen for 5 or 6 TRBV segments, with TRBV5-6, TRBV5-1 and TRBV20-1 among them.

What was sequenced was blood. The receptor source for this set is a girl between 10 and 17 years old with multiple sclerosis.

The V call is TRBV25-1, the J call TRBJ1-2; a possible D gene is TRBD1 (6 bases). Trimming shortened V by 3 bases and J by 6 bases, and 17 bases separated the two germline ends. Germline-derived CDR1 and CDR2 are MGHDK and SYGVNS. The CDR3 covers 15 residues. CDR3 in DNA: TGTGCCAGCAGTGACCCCGCCAGGGGCAACAATGGCTACACCTTC. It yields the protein CASSDPARGNNGYTF.

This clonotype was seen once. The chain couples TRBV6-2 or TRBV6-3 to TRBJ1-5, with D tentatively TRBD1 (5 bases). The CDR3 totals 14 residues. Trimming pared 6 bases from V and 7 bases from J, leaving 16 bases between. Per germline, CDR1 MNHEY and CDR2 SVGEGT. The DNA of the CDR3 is TGTGCCAGCAGACCTTCCTCGGGGGGACAGCCCCAGCATTTT. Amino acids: CASRPSSGGQPQHF.

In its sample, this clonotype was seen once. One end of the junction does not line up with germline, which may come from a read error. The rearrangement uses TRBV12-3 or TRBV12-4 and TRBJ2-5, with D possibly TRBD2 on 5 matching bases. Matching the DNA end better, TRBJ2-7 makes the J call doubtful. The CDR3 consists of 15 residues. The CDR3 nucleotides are TGTGCCGGCAGTTTAGCCGCCGGGGTTTGGTACGAGCAGTACTTC. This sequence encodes CAGSLAAGVWYEQYF.

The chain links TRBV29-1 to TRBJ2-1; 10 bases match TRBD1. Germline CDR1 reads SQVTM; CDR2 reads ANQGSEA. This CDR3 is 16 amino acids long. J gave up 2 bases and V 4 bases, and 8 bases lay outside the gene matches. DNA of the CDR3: TGCAGCGTTGCACTACCAGGACAGGGGGCCTACAATGAGCAGTTCTTC. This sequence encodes CSVALPGQGAYNEQFF.

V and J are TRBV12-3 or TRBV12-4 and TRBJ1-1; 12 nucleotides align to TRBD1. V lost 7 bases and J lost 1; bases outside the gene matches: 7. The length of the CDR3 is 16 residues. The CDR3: CASIGDRGLPNTEAFF. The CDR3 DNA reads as TGTGCCAGCATAGGGGACAGGGGGCTCCCGAACACTGAAGCTTTCTTT.

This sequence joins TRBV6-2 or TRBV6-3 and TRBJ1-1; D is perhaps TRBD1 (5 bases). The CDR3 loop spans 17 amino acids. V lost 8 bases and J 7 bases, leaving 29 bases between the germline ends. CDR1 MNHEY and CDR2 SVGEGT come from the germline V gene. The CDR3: CASLGRWGRGNGVEAFF. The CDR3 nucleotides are TGTGCCAGCCTGGGGCGATGGGGCCGCGGGAATGGGGTTGAAGCTTTCTTT.

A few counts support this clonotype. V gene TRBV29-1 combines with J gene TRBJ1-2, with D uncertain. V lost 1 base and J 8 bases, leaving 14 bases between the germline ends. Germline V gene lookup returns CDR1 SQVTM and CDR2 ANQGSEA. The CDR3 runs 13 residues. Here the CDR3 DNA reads TGCAGCGTTGAAGTCCGGGCCCCGGAGGGCTACACCTTC. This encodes CSVEVRAPEGYTF.

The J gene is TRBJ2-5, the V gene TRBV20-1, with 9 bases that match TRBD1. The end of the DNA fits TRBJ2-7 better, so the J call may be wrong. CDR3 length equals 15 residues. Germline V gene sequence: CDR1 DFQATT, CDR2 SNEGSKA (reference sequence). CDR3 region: CSARDPGQGSGEQYF. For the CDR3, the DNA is TGCAGTGCTAGAGATCCGGGACAGGGCTCAGGCGAGCAGTACTTC.

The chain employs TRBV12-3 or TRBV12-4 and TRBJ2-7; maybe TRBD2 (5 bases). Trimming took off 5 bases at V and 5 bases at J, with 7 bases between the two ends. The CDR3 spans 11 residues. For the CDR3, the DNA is TGTGCCAGCAGTGCTAGCCACGAGCAGTACTTC. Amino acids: CASSASHEQYF.

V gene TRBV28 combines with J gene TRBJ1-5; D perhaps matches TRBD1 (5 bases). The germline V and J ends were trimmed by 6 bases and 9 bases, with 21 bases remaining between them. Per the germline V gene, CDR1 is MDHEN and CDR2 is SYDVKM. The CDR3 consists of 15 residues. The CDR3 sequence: CASSMGPGRIMPQHF. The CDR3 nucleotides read TGTGCCAGCAGCATGGGACCTGGGAGAATTATGCCCCAGCATTTT.

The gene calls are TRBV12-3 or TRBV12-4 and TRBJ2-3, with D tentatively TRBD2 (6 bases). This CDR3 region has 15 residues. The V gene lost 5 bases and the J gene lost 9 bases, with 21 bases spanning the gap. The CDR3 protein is CASSPSLLPGRTQYF. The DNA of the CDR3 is TGTGCCAGCAGTCCTTCCCTCCTTCCAGGGAGGACGCAGTATTTT.

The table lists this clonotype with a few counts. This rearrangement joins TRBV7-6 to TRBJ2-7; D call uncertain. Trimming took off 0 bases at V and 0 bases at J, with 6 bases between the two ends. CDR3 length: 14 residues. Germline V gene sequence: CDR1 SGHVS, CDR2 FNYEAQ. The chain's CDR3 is CASSLAYSSYEQYF. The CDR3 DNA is TGTGCCAGCAGCTTAGCCTATTCCTCCTACGAGCAGTACTTC.